What follows are 24 T cell receptor beta chains derived from one specimen sequenced in a study of blood T cell repertoires in COVID-19. Repertoires were generated with immunoSEQ multiplex PCR, while TCRdb's copy carries only in-frame clones and drops some. In the table there are about 150,000 clones, 65% to 85% of which are singletons. The specimen was peripheral blood. These receptors all come from a woman aged 70 to 79 who had recovered from COVID-19.

CDR3 DNA sequence: TGTGCCAGCTCACCGGGAGCGGGAGCCTACAATGAGCAGTTCTTC. Protein product: CASSPGAGAYNEQFF. The chain recombines TRBV18 with TRBJ2-1, with 8 bases matching TRBD2. V lost 3 bases, J lost 2 bases, and 3 bases stayed unmatched. Per germline, CDR1 KGHSH and CDR2 LQKENI. The CDR3 spans 15 residues.

This chain joins TRBV7-3 and TRBJ2-3; the match to TRBD2 covers 13 bases. The J segment lost 4 bases and the V segment lost 4 bases, leaving 5 bases of the junction unmatched. Germline V gene sequence: CDR1 SGHTA, CDR2 FQGTGA. This CDR3 has 16 residues. The DNA for the CDR3 is TGTGCCAGCAGCTCGGGACTAGCGGGAAAGGCAGATACGCAGTATTTT. This encodes CASSSGLAGKADTQYF.

V usage is TRBV3-1 (or the pseudogene TRBV3-2) and J usage is TRBJ1-1, with 8 nucleotides matching TRBD1. The ends lost 4 bases at V and 5 bases at J; junction bases unmatched: 9. CDR3 length equals 15 residues. CDR1 LGHDT and CDR2 YNNKEL come from the germline V gene (reference sequence). The CDR3 DNA follows: TGTGCCAGCAGCCCAAGACTACAGGGGGAGACTGAAGCTTTCTTT. Its translation is CASSPRLQGETEAFF.

In DNA form, the CDR3 reads TGTGCCAGCAACTCTTGGGGGGTAGGCGGGAACACTGAAGCTTTCTTT. As protein: CASNSWGVGGNTEAFF. V usage is TRBV7-9 and J usage is TRBJ1-1; D perhaps matches TRBD1 (5 bases). The CDR3 has 16 amino acids. The germline CDR1 and CDR2 sequences are SEHNR and FQNEAQ (reference sequence). V lost 7 bases to trimming and J lost 1 base, with 19 bases between them.

The rearrangement uses TRBV4-2 and TRBJ2-3; TRBD2 aligns across 9 bases. The CDR3 is 19 residues long. V shed 3 bases and J 4 bases; nucleotides not matched to a gene: 17. Germline CDR1 reads LGHNA; CDR2 reads YNFKEQ. The CDR3 DNA reads TGTGCCAGCAGCCAGCAAAGCGGCCTAGCGGGACTTGGGGCAGATACGCAGTATTTT. Its translation is CASSQQSGLAGLGADTQYF.

This clone has a single count. The rearrangement uses TRBV25-1 and TRBJ2-3, with 10 bases fitting TRBD2. Germline CDR1 MGHDK, CDR2 SYGVNS. V lost 3 bases and J lost 2; bases outside the gene matches: 5. CDR3 length: 16 amino acids. Written as DNA, the CDR3 is TGTGCCAGCAGTGACGCTAGCGGGGGACACACAGATACGCAGTATTTT. Its protein product is CASSDASGGHTDTQYF.

The J gene is TRBJ1-1, the V gene TRBV5-6, with D maybe TRBD1 (5 bases). This CDR3 has 15 amino acids. V shed 6 bases and J shed 4 bases, with 19 bases lying between them. Germline loops: CDR1 SGHDT, CDR2 YYEEEE. CDR3 nucleotides: TGTGCCAGCACCAGCTCGTCCGCAGGGTTCACTGAAGCTTTCTTT. This codes for CASTSSSAGFTEAFF.

The rearrangement links TRBV19 to TRBJ2-1; maybe TRBD1 (6 bases). CDR1 is LNHDA and CDR2 is SQIVND in the germline V gene (reference sequence). This CDR3 region has 12 residues. V was cut by 4 bases and J by 9 bases, with 10 bases left in between. The CDR3 bases are TGTGCCAGTAGTACACAGGGTGCTGAGCAGTTCTTC. This sequence encodes CASSTQGAEQFF. The variable domain in full, completed from reference TRBV19 and TRBJ2-1, reads DGGITQSPKYLFRKEGQNVTLSCEQNLNHDAMYWYRQDPGQGLRLIYYSQIVNDFQKGDIAEGYSVSREKKESFPLTVTSAQKNPTAFYLCASSTQGAEQFFGPGTRLTVL.

This clone is a singleton in its sample. This rearrangement joins TRBV11-2 to TRBJ2-3, with TRBD1 identical over 9 bases. The V gene's germline CDR1 is SGHAT and CDR2 FQNNGV. The junction had 8 bases not matched to a gene; V was cut back by 5 bases and J by 2 bases. The CDR3 contains 16 residues. CDR3 protein: CASSQPGTGYTDTQYF. The CDR3 DNA follows: TGTGCCAGCAGCCAACCCGGGACAGGGTACACAGATACGCAGTATTTT.

The genes are TRBV24-1 and TRBJ1-5; possible D gene TRBD1, 5 bases. Germline values: CDR1 KGHDR, CDR2 SFDVKD. This CDR3 is built from 14 residues. V lost 5 bases, J lost 5 bases, and 12 bases lay in between. CDR3: CATSAPGWDQPQHF. For the CDR3, the DNA is TGTGCCACCAGTGCCCCAGGGTGGGATCAGCCCCAGCATTTT.

The chain employs TRBV28 and TRBJ2-1, with TRBD1 identical over 7 bases. Looked up from germline, CDR1 is MDHEN and CDR2 is SYDVKM. J was trimmed by 0 bases and V by 6 bases; bases with no gene match: 8. The CDR3 totals 16 residues. The CDR3 sequence: CASSARGTSSYNEQFF. The CDR3 DNA sequence: TGTGCCAGCAGCGCCAGGGGGACGAGCTCCTACAATGAGCAGTTCTTC.

This clone appeared a single time. The chain employs TRBV4-2 and TRBJ2-5; D is uncertain. This CDR3 contains 13 residues. Germline V CDR1 and CDR2: LGHNA, YNFKEQ. V lost 0 bases and J 4 bases, leaving 6 bases between the germline ends. The CDR3 bases are TGTGCCAGCAGCCAAGATGTGGCAGAGACCCAGTACTTC. Translation gives CASSQDVAETQYF.

The count of this clone is one. The chain has TRBV5-1 and TRBJ2-5, with 11 bases matching TRBD2. The CDR3 consists of 15 residues. V trimming: 3 bases; J trimming: 2 bases; junction bases outside the gene matches: 3. Germline CDR1 is SGHRS and CDR2 is YFSETQ. CDR3 protein: CASSSSGRTQETQYF. DNA of the CDR3: TGCGCCAGCAGCTCTAGCGGGAGGACACAAGAGACCCAGTACTTC.

This clone was recorded once. The rearrangement links TRBV27 to TRBJ1-2; no clear D gene. From germline, CDR1 is MNHEY and CDR2 SMNVEV (reference sequence). Deletions cut 5 bases from V and 4 bases from J, with 14 bases between. CDR3 size: 14 residues. CDR3 nucleotides: TGTGCCAGCAGTCAACGGGGTGGGTCCTATGGCTACACCTTC. As protein: CASSQRGGSYGYTF.

The chain has TRBV10-3 and TRBJ2-2, with 7 positions matching TRBD1. The J segment lost 3 bases and the V segment lost 5 bases, leaving 6 bases of the junction unmatched. Germline V gene lookup returns CDR1 ENHRY and CDR2 SYGVKD. The CDR3 is 15 amino acids. The CDR3 DNA sequence: TGTGCCATCAGTCCGGACAGGCGATACACCGGGGAGCTGTTTTTT. It specifies CAISPDRRYTGELFF.

This CDR3 is CASTLVPGDTGGAGANVLTF. CDR3 in DNA: TGTGCCAGCACCCTCGTCCCCGGAGACACAGGGGGTGCTGGGGCCAACGTCCTGACTTTC. The V gene is TRBV21-1, the J gene TRBJ2-6; TRBD1, the table's D call, lacks a check against the DNA. TRBV21-1 is flagged as a pseudogene. The CDR3 is 20 residues long.

This chain links TRBV5-4 with TRBJ2-7; 8 bases match TRBD2. CDR1 is SGHNT and CDR2 is YYREEE in the germline V gene (reference sequence). The CDR3 has 17 amino acids. The trim removed 4 bases at V and 7 bases at J, leaving 19 bases unmatched. CDR3 sequence: CASSPGGARGAKGEQYF. In DNA form, the CDR3 reads TGTGCCAGCAGCCCGGGGGGTGCGCGGGGGGCGAAGGGGGAGCAGTACTTC.

The chain uses TRBV6-6 and TRBJ1-2; 10 bases align to TRBD1. Germline V gene data show CDR1 as MNHNY and CDR2 as SVGAGI (reference sequence). There are 13 residues in the CDR3. Trimming took 0 bases from V and 13 from J; bases not matched to a gene: 5. CDR3 loop: CASSYSGTGAGTF. The CDR3 nucleotides are TGTGCCAGCAGTTACTCGGGGACAGGGGCCGGCACCTTC.

The V call is TRBV28, the J call TRBJ1-5; D remains ambiguous. Trimming took off 1 base at V and 6 bases at J, with 4 bases between the two ends. CDR3 length: 12 amino acids. Germline loops: CDR1 MDHEN, CDR2 SYDVKM. The CDR3 loop reads CASSLSSQPQHF. In nucleotides, the CDR3 is TGTGCCAGCAGTTTATCCAGTCAGCCCCAGCATTTT.

J is TRBJ1-5 and V is TRBV5-1, with D maybe TRBD1 (6 bases). V lost 7 bases and J lost 7, with 18 bases in between. The CDR3 totals 14 residues. Germline V lookup: CDR1 SGHRS, CDR2 YFSETQ. The CDR3 nucleotides read TGCGCCAGCCGTGCTATACCGGACAGCCAGCCCCAGCATTTT. Amino acids: CASRAIPDSQPQHF.

This clone was counted a few times. J is TRBJ1-2 and V is TRBV7-9; D gene unclear. The CDR3 covers 15 residues. V was clipped by 1 base and J by 4 bases, with 13 bases between them. CDR1 is SEHNR and CDR2 is FQNEAQ in the germline V gene (reference sequence). CDR3 DNA: TGTGCCAGCAGCTTAGTCGGTGAGATTAGCTATGGCTACACCTTC. Translating gives CASSLVGEISYGYTF.

The V and J genes are TRBV29-1 and TRBJ2-1, with D possibly TRBD1 on 5 matching bases. This CDR3 contains 14 residues. Germline loops: CDR1 SQVTM, CDR2 ANQGSEA. V lost 7 bases to trimming and J lost 0 bases, with 13 bases between them. The CDR3: CSAVDQGSYNEQFF. As DNA, the CDR3 is TGCAGCGCAGTGGACCAGGGCTCCTACAATGAGCAGTTCTTC.

V and J are TRBV28 and TRBJ2-5, with 11 bases lining up with TRBD2. V was clipped by 4 bases and J by 3 bases; unmatched bases: 10. Germline-derived CDR1 and CDR2 are MDHEN and SYDVKM. The CDR3 is 17 residues long. The chain's CDR3 is CASSWGTSGDREETQYF. CDR3 DNA sequence: TGTGCCAGCAGTTGGGGGACTAGCGGAGACCGGGAAGAGACCCAGTACTTC. Based on the CDR3 plus reference TRBV28 and TRBJ2-5, the full variable domain is DVKVTQSSRYLVKRTGEKVFLECVQDMDHENMFWYRQDPGLGLRLIYFSYDVKMKEKGDIPEGYSVSREKKERFSLILESASTNQTSMYLCASSWGTSGDREETQYFGPGTRLLVL.

J is TRBJ1-1 and V is TRBV10-3, with no clear D. The CDR3 spans 13 residues. Per germline, CDR1 ENHRY and CDR2 SYGVKD. Between the trimmed V and J ends, which lost 2 bases and 7 bases, there was a span of 11 bases. Here the CDR3 DNA reads TGTGCCATCAGTGAGCCCCCCTCGGGTGAAGCTTTCTTT. Translation: CAISEPPSGEAFF.